What follows describes a single TCR beta chain. Antigen: not known. A multiplex PCR was run with 60 Vbeta primers and 13 Jbeta primers. Profiled with immunoSEQ multiplex PCR; TCRdb holds only in-frame clones, not every one. Among more than 130,000 clones, about 80% were seen once, and the ten largest hold 5.1%. The data derive from a study of cytomegalovirus exposure and HLA in healthy donors. Study-wide results and caveats: TCR beta sequences reportedly predicted most subjects' HLA-A and HLA-B alleles accurately.

This clonotype originated in a male donor in good health and CMV-seronegative. The sequencing sample was made of PBMCs.

The CDR3 nucleotides are TGTGCCGGCGGACAGGGCTCCTACGAGCAGTACTTC. It encodes CAGGQGSYEQYF. The gene calls are TRBV7-9 and TRBJ2-7; 8 bases line up with TRBD1. Germline V gene data show CDR1 as SEHNR and CDR2 as FQNEAQ (reference sequence). V lost 11 bases and J lost 0; bases outside the gene matches: 3. CDR3 size: 12 residues.